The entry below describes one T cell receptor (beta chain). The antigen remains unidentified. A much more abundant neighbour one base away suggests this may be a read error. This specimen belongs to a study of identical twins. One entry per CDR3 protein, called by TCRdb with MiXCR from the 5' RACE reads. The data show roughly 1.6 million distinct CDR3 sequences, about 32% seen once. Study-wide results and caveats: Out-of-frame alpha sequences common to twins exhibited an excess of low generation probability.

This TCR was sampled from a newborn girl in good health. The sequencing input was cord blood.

CDR3 residues: CASSPTTGSNQPQHF. The CDR3 region has the DNA TGTGCCAGCAGTCCAACGACAGGGAGCAATCAGCCCCAGCATTTT. This chain joins TRBV27 and TRBJ1-5, with 7 bases fitting TRBD1. V lost 5 bases, J lost 1 base, and 5 bases stayed unmatched. Germline loops: CDR1 MNHEY, CDR2 SMNVEV (reference sequence). This CDR3 spans 15 amino acids.